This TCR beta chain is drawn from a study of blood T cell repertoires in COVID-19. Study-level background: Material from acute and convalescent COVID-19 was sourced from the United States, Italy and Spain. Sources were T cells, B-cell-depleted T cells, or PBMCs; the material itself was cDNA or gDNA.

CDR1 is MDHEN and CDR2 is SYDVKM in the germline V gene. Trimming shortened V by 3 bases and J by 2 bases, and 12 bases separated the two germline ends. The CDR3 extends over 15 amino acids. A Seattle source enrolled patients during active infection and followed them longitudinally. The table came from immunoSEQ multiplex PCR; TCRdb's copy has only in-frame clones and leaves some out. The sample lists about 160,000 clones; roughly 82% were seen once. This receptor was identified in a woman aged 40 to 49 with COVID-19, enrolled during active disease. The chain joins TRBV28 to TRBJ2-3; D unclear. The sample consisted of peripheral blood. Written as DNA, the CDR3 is TGTGCCAGCAGTTTTTACAACAAGATCACAGATACGCAGTATTTT. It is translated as CASSFYNKITDTQYF.